These T cell receptor beta chains were read from a single sample in a study of cytomegalovirus exposure and HLA in healthy donors. The assay was immunoSEQ multiplex PCR, and TCRdb's table has in-frame clones only and misses some. The sample consists of about 130,000 clones, about 84% of them appearing once. Sequencing input: PBMCs. The receptors originated from a boy aged 5-17 years in good health and CMV-seronegative. CDR3s include the opening cysteine and the closing phenylalanine or tryptophan. D genes are given only for firm matches. Clone size, where shown, is once, few, many, or a class for clones that have expanded.

j_call: TRBJ2-2
v_call: TRBV4-1
d_call: .
clone_size: few
cdr3_aa: CASVDTNTGELFF
cdr3_nt: TGCGCCAGCGTTGACACTAACACCGGGGAGCTGTTTTTT

j_call: TRBJ1-3
v_call: TRBV9
d_call: .
clone_size: few
cdr3_aa: CASRTVGGDTIYF
cdr3_nt: TGTGCCAGCAGGACAGTCGGCGGAGACACCATATATTTT

j_call: TRBJ2-3
v_call: TRBV27
d_call: .
clone_size: .
cdr3_aa: CASSPPQGDTQYF
cdr3_nt: TGTGCCAGCAGCCCTCCACAGGGAGATACGCAGTATTTT

j_call: TRBJ1-1
v_call: TRBV7-9
d_call: .
clone_size: few
cdr3_aa: CASSDPGRGTTEAFF
cdr3_nt: TGTGCCAGCAGCGATCCAGGGAGGGGGACGACTGAAGCTTTCTTT

j_call: TRBJ1-1
v_call: TRBV9
d_call: .
clone_size: once
cdr3_aa: CASSVIGANTEAFF
cdr3_nt: TGTGCCAGCAGCGTCATTGGAGCGAACACTGAAGCTTTCTTT

j_call: TRBJ2-1
v_call: TRBV7-9
d_call: TRBD2
clone_size: .
cdr3_aa: CASSILAGERNEQFF
cdr3_nt: TGTGCCAGCAGCATACTAGCGGGAGAGAGGAATGAGCAGTTCTTC

j_call: TRBJ1-1
v_call: TRBV6-5
d_call: .
clone_size: .
cdr3_aa: CASAREDTEAFF
cdr3_nt: TGTGCCAGCGCCAGGGAAGACACTGAAGCTTTCTTT

j_call: TRBJ1-2
v_call: TRBV6-5
d_call: .
clone_size: .
cdr3_aa: CASSYGSSRGYTF
cdr3_nt: TGTGCCAGCAGTTACGGGAGCTCTCGAGGCTACACCTTC

j_call: TRBJ2-7
v_call: TRBV6-5
d_call: TRBD1
clone_size: .
cdr3_aa: CASSQGQIINEQYF
cdr3_nt: TGTGCCAGCAGTCAGGGACAGATAATTAACGAGCAGTACTTC

j_call: TRBJ2-7
v_call: TRBV5-6
d_call: TRBD2
clone_size: .
cdr3_aa: CASSLGLAGSLEQYF
cdr3_nt: TGTGCCAGCAGCTTAGGGCTAGCGGGAAGTCTCGAGCAGTACTTC

j_call: TRBJ1-1
v_call: TRBV4-1
d_call: .
clone_size: .
cdr3_aa: CASSQENRGGTEAFF
cdr3_nt: TGCGCCAGCAGCCAAGAGAATCGGGGGGGCACTGAAGCTTTCTTT

j_call: TRBJ2-1
v_call: TRBV13
d_call: TRBD2
clone_size: .
cdr3_aa: CASSSRLAVYNEQFF
cdr3_nt: TGTGCCAGCAGCTCCCGACTAGCGGTATACAATGAGCAGTTCTTC

j_call: TRBJ2-5
v_call: TRBV5-6
d_call: .
clone_size: .
cdr3_aa: CASSLQGEETQYF
cdr3_nt: TGTGCCAGCAGCTTGCAAGGGGAAGAGACCCAGTACTTC

j_call: TRBJ2-1
v_call: TRBV4-3
d_call: .
clone_size: .
cdr3_aa: CASSQGRQVRNEQFF
cdr3_nt: TGCGCCAGCAGCCAAGGGCGACAGGTTAGGAATGAGCAGTTCTTC

j_call: TRBJ2-3
v_call: TRBV7-2
d_call: TRBD2
clone_size: .
cdr3_aa: CASSLGRTSGRPDTQYF
cdr3_nt: TGTGCCAGCAGCTTAGGCCGGACTAGCGGGAGGCCAGATACGCAGTATTTT

j_call: TRBJ2-1
v_call: TRBV6-5
d_call: TRBD2
clone_size: few
cdr3_aa: CASSPTSGERNEQFF
cdr3_nt: TGTGCCAGCAGCCCGACTAGCGGGGAAAGGAATGAGCAGTTCTTC

j_call: TRBJ2-7
v_call: TRBV4-1
d_call: TRBD2
clone_size: once
cdr3_aa: CASSQDPVWAGGGTYEQYF
cdr3_nt: TGCGCCAGCAGCCAAGATCCTGTATGGGCGGGAGGCGGGACCTACGAGCAGTACTTC

j_call: TRBJ1-1
v_call: TRBV5-4
d_call: TRBD1
clone_size: .
cdr3_aa: CASSLTGGLPEAFF
cdr3_nt: TGTGCCAGCAGCTTGACAGGGGGCTTGCCTGAAGCTTTCTTT

j_call: TRBJ2-1
v_call: TRBV5-1
d_call: TRBD2
clone_size: .
cdr3_aa: CASRKAGTSGIFSYNEQFF
cdr3_nt: TGCGCCAGCAGAAAGGCCGGGACTAGCGGGATATTCTCCTACAATGAGCAGTTCTTC

j_call: TRBJ2-2
v_call: TRBV7-9
d_call: TRBD1
clone_size: .
cdr3_aa: CASSGTVNTGELFF
cdr3_nt: TGTGCCAGCAGCGGGACAGTGAACACCGGGGAGCTGTTTTTT

j_call: TRBJ2-5
v_call: TRBV6-4
d_call: TRBD2
clone_size: .
cdr3_aa: CASSDVLLRREGPKETQYF
cdr3_nt: TGTGCCAGCAGTGACGTCCTGCTAAGGCGGGAGGGCCCGAAAGAGACCCAGTACTTC

j_call: TRBJ2-1
v_call: TRBV7-9
d_call: TRBD2
clone_size: .
cdr3_aa: CASMRLAGGPNEQFF
cdr3_nt: TGTGCCAGCATGCGACTAGCGGGAGGGCCGAATGAGCAGTTCTTC

j_call: TRBJ1-3
v_call: TRBV6-1
d_call: TRBD1
clone_size: .
cdr3_aa: CASSEFGLGRDRGIGNTIYF
cdr3_nt: TGTGCCAGCAGTGAATTTGGATTAGGGCGGGACAGGGGGATCGGAAACACCATATATTTT

j_call: TRBJ2-1
v_call: TRBV2
d_call: TRBD2
clone_size: .
cdr3_aa: CASTAGTSVYNEQFF
cdr3_nt: TGTGCCAGCACTGCCGGGACTAGCGTCTACAATGAGCAGTTCTTC

j_call: TRBJ2-3
v_call: TRBV4-3
d_call: TRBD2
clone_size: .
cdr3_aa: CASSPLAGRGTDTQYF
cdr3_nt: TGCGCCAGCAGCCCCCTAGCGGGACGGGGGACAGATACGCAGTATTTT

j_call: TRBJ2-6
v_call: TRBV25-1
d_call: .
clone_size: .
cdr3_aa: CASSELRGSGANVLTF
cdr3_nt: TGTGCCAGCAGTGAATTGAGAGGTTCCGGGGCCAACGTCCTGACTTTC

j_call: TRBJ2-7
v_call: TRBV4-1
d_call: .
clone_size: .
cdr3_aa: CASSQPRGEQYF
cdr3_nt: TGCGCCAGCAGCCAACCTCGCGGCGAGCAGTACTTC

j_call: TRBJ1-5
v_call: TRBV5-1
d_call: .
clone_size: .
cdr3_aa: CASSLDPVNQPQHF
cdr3_nt: TGCGCCAGCAGCTTGGATCCGGTCAATCAGCCCCAGCATTTT

j_call: TRBJ2-3
v_call: TRBV5-1
d_call: TRBD2
clone_size: .
cdr3_aa: CASSFPTSGSTDTQYF
cdr3_nt: TGCGCCAGCAGCTTCCCGACTAGCGGGAGCACAGATACGCAGTATTTT

j_call: TRBJ1-1
v_call: TRBV2
d_call: .
clone_size: .
cdr3_aa: CASSGSLDSVNTEAFF
cdr3_nt: TGTGCCAGCAGTGGCTCTTTAGACAGTGTGAACACTGAAGCTTTCTTT

j_call: TRBJ2-5
v_call: TRBV5-1
d_call: TRBD2
clone_size: .
cdr3_aa: CASSGGGGTETQYF
cdr3_nt: TGCGCCAGCAGCGGCGGGGGGGGGACGGAGACCCAGTACTTC

j_call: TRBJ2-2
v_call: TRBV5-1
d_call: TRBD1
clone_size: .
cdr3_aa: CASSLQQGMPTGELFF
cdr3_nt: TGCGCCAGCAGCTTGCAACAGGGGATGCCCACCGGGGAGCTGTTTTTT

j_call: TRBJ1-1
v_call: TRBV5-4
d_call: TRBD1
clone_size: .
cdr3_aa: CASSLDSGQGARAFF
cdr3_nt: TGTGCCAGCAGCTTGGATAGCGGACAGGGGGCGAGAGCTTTCTTT

j_call: TRBJ2-3
v_call: TRBV5-1
d_call: TRBD2
clone_size: .
cdr3_aa: CASSSVAGEIDTQYF
cdr3_nt: TGCGCCAGCAGCTCGGTAGCGGGGGAAATTGATACGCAGTATTTT

j_call: TRBJ1-1
v_call: TRBV6-1
d_call: .
clone_size: .
cdr3_aa: CASKKTGNTEAFF
cdr3_nt: TGTGCCAGCAAAAAGACAGGGAACACTGAAGCTTTCTTT

j_call: TRBJ2-1
v_call: TRBV27
d_call: .
clone_size: .
cdr3_aa: CASSPTGSYNEQFF
cdr3_nt: TGTGCCAGCAGTCCAACAGGCTCCTACAATGAGCAGTTCTTC

j_call: TRBJ2-7
v_call: TRBV9
d_call: TRBD2
clone_size: .
cdr3_aa: CASSESGSYEQYF
cdr3_nt: TGTGCCAGCAGCGAGAGCGGGAGCTACGAGCAGTACTTC

j_call: TRBJ1-2
v_call: TRBV10-3
d_call: TRBD1
clone_size: .
cdr3_aa: CAIGQGNGYTF
cdr3_nt: TGTGCCATCGGACAGGGGAATGGCTACACCTTC

j_call: TRBJ1-1
v_call: TRBV7-9
d_call: .
clone_size: .
cdr3_aa: CAIETFPEAFF
cdr3_nt: TGTGCCATAGAGACATTTCCTGAAGCTTTCTTT

j_call: TRBJ2-7
v_call: TRBV7-9
d_call: TRBD2
clone_size: few
cdr3_aa: CASSLERLAGGEQYF
cdr3_nt: TGTGCCAGCAGCTTAGAACGCCTAGCGGGAGGCGAGCAGTACTTC

j_call: TRBJ2-7
v_call: TRBV5-1
d_call: .
clone_size: .
cdr3_aa: CASSRDNSYEQYF
cdr3_nt: TGCGCCAGCAGCAGGGACAACTCCTACGAGCAGTACTTC

j_call: TRBJ1-2
v_call: TRBV30
d_call: .
clone_size: .
cdr3_aa: CAWLGGKTDYGYTF
cdr3_nt: TGTGCCTGGTTGGGGGGGAAGACCGACTATGGCTACACCTTC

j_call: TRBJ1-5
v_call: TRBV27
d_call: .
clone_size: once
cdr3_aa: CASSWGGNQPQHF
cdr3_nt: TGTGCCAGCAGCTGGGGAGGCAATCAGCCCCAGCATTTT

j_call: TRBJ2-4
v_call: TRBV7-2
d_call: .
clone_size: .
cdr3_aa: CASSARTGEISGSTNIQYF
cdr3_nt: TGTGCCAGCAGCGCACGGACAGGGGAGATTAGCGGGAGTACAAACATTCAGTACTTC

j_call: TRBJ2-7
v_call: TRBV5-6
d_call: TRBD1
clone_size: .
cdr3_aa: CASSDRAYEQYF
cdr3_nt: TGTGCCAGCAGCGACAGGGCCTACGAGCAGTACTTC

j_call: TRBJ1-2
v_call: TRBV2
d_call: TRBD1
clone_size: .
cdr3_aa: CASSELQGEFGGYTF
cdr3_nt: TGTGCCAGCAGTGAACTTCAGGGGGAATTCGGTGGCTACACCTTC

j_call: TRBJ2-2
v_call: TRBV11-3
d_call: TRBD1
clone_size: .
cdr3_aa: CASSLRQGPTGELFF
cdr3_nt: TGTGCCAGCAGCTTAAGACAGGGCCCCACCGGGGAGCTGTTTTTT

j_call: TRBJ2-7
v_call: TRBV9
d_call: .
clone_size: .
cdr3_aa: CASSVGWWSSYEQYF
cdr3_nt: TGTGCCAGCAGCGTAGGTTGGTGGAGCTCCTACGAGCAGTACTTC

j_call: TRBJ2-1
v_call: TRBV7-9
d_call: .
clone_size: few
cdr3_aa: CASSLDYGIRAGEQFF
cdr3_nt: TGTGCCAGCAGCTTAGACTATGGGATAAGGGCGGGTGAGCAGTTCTTC

j_call: TRBJ2-7
v_call: TRBV2
d_call: TRBD2
clone_size: .
cdr3_aa: CASSESGGRASYEQYF
cdr3_nt: TGTGCCAGCAGTGAATCCGGTGGGAGGGCGTCCTACGAGCAGTACTTC

j_call: TRBJ2-6
v_call: TRBV19
d_call: .
clone_size: .
cdr3_aa: CASSTPSGSGANVLTF
cdr3_nt: TGTGCCAGTAGTACCCCCTCGGGCTCTGGGGCCAACGTCCTGACTTTC

j_call: TRBJ2-7
v_call: TRBV2
d_call: TRBD1
clone_size: .
cdr3_aa: CASSPRDRGGEQYF
cdr3_nt: TGTGCCAGCAGTCCCCGGGACAGGGGGGGCGAGCAGTACTTC

j_call: TRBJ1-6
v_call: TRBV5-6
d_call: .
clone_size: .
cdr3_aa: CASSGPPGEDSPLHF
cdr3_nt: TGTGCCAGCAGCGGGCCACCAGGGGAAGATTCACCCCTCCACTTT

j_call: TRBJ2-1
v_call: TRBV5-4
d_call: .
clone_size: few
cdr3_aa: CASSRDTYNEQFF
cdr3_nt: TGTGCCAGCAGCCGGGACACTTACAATGAGCAGTTCTTC

j_call: TRBJ2-7
v_call: TRBV2
d_call: .
clone_size: .
cdr3_aa: CASSGGRRDEQYF
cdr3_nt: TGTGCCAGCAGTGGGGGGAGGCGCGACGAGCAGTACTTC

j_call: TRBJ2-1
v_call: TRBV7-2
d_call: TRBD2
clone_size: .
cdr3_aa: CASSLRTSVNEQFF
cdr3_nt: TGTGCCAGCAGCTTACGGACTAGCGTCAATGAGCAGTTCTTC

j_call: TRBJ1-2
v_call: TRBV6-6
d_call: TRBD1
clone_size: .
cdr3_aa: CASSYSGQGYGYTF
cdr3_nt: TGTGCCAGCAGTTACTCCGGACAGGGATATGGCTACACCTTC

j_call: TRBJ2-3
v_call: TRBV30
d_call: TRBD2
clone_size: .
cdr3_aa: CAWSELAGVVADTQYF
cdr3_nt: TGTGCCTGGAGTGAACTAGCGGGAGTCGTTGCAGATACGCAGTATTTT

j_call: TRBJ2-3
v_call: TRBV5-1
d_call: TRBD1
clone_size: .
cdr3_aa: CASSTPRDRETDTQYF
cdr3_nt: TGCGCCAGCAGCACCCCCCGGGACAGGGAAACAGATACGCAGTATTTT